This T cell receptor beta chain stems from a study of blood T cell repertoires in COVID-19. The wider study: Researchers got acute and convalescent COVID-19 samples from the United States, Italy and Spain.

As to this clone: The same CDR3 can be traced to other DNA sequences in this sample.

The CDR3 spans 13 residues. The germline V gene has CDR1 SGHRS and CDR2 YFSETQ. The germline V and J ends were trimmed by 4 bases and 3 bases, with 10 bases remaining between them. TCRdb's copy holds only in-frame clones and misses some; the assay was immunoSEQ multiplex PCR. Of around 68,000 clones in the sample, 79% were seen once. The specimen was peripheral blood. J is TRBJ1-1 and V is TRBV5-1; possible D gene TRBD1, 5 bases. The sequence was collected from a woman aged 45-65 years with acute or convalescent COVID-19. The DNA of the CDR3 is TGCGCCAGCAGCCAAGACAGACACACTGAAGCTTTCTTT. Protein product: CASSQDRHTEAFF.